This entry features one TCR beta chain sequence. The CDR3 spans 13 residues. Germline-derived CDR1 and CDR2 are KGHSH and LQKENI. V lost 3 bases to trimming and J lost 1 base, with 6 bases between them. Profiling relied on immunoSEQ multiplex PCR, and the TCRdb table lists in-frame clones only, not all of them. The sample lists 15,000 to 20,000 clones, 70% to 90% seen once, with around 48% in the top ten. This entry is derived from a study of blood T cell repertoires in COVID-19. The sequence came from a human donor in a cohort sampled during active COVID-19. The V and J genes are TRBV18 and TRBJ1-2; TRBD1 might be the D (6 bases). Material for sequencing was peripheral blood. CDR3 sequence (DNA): TGTGCCAGCTCACCGGACAGTAACTATGGCTACACCTTC. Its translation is CASSPDSNYGYTF.